Below, 27 T cell receptor beta chains from the same sample are listed, as sequenced in a study of T cell responses to AZD1222 COVID-19 vaccine. Some clones are missing from TCRdb's copy, which holds only in-frame ones; the method was immunoSEQ multiplex PCR. The sample has about 100,000 clones, almost 85% seen once. The source material was peripheral blood, sampled on day 0 of AZD1222 vaccination. These receptors were obtained from an adult in good health.

The chain couples TRBV16 to TRBJ2-5, with TRBD2 identical over 8 bases. The CDR3 extends over 16 amino acids. Germline V gene lookup returns CDR1 KGHSY and CDR2 FQNENV. Trimming took 4 bases from V and 1 from J; bases not matched to a gene: 8. The CDR3 bases are TGTGCCAGCAGCCGCCAGCGGGGGAGGGTCCAAGAGACCCAGTACTTC. Amino acids: CASSRQRGRVQETQYF.

The genes are TRBV19 and TRBJ1-2; D call uncertain. V was shortened by 3 bases and J by 6 bases, with 5 bases between the two germline ends. The CDR3 totals 11 residues. CDR1 is LNHDA and CDR2 is SQIVND in the germline V gene (reference sequence). The CDR3 spells CASSIGDGYTF. The CDR3 nucleotides are TGTGCCAGTAGTATTGGAGATGGCTACACCTTC.

The CDR3: CASSSNPGYEQYF. In nucleotides, the CDR3 is TGTGCCAGCAGTTCAAACCCTGGGTACGAGCAGTACTTC. The chain combines TRBV28 with TRBJ2-7; D not certain. This CDR3 has 13 amino acids. Germline CDR1 reads MDHEN; CDR2 reads SYDVKM. V dropped 4 bases and J dropped 4 bases, with 11 bases sitting between them.

V usage is TRBV9 and J usage is TRBJ2-1, with TRBD2 identical over 8 bases. CDR1 and CDR2 (germline): SGDLS, YYNGEE. The CDR3 has 15 residues. Trimming took 0 bases from V and 4 from J; bases not matched to a gene: 3. The CDR3 spells CASSVVPSGYNEQFF. DNA for the CDR3: TGTGCCAGCAGCGTAGTTCCTAGCGGGTACAATGAGCAGTTCTTC.

This clone appeared a single time. V and J are TRBV12-5 and TRBJ1-6; no clear D gene. The CDR3 consists of 14 residues. V lost 1 base to trimming and J lost 6 bases, with 7 bases between them. Looked up from germline, CDR1 is LGHNT and CDR2 is FRNRAP. Here the CDR3 DNA reads TGTGCTAGTGGTTTGGACAGTCCTAATTCACCCCTCCACTTT. This translates into CASGLDSPNSPLHF.

This rearrangement joins TRBV5-4 to TRBJ2-5, with a tentative D call TRBD2 (6 bases). The CDR3 loop spans 14 amino acids. V lost 0 bases, J lost 4 bases, and 10 bases lay in between. Per the germline V gene, CDR1 is SGHNT and CDR2 is YYREEE (reference sequence). The CDR3 DNA is TGTGCCAGCAGCTTGGTTCAGGGAGGAGAGACCCAGTACTTC. This translates into CASSLVQGGETQYF. The full variable domain, rest sourced from reference TRBV5-4 and TRBJ2-5, is ETGVTQSPTHLIKTRGQQVTLRCSSQSGHNTVSWYQQALGQGPQFIFQYYREEENGRGNFPPRFSGLQFPNYSSELNVNALELDDSALYLCASSLVQGGETQYFGPGTRLLVL.

This chain joins TRBV19 and TRBJ2-4; a possible D gene is TRBD1 (5 bases). V was clipped by 0 bases and J by 0 bases, with 15 bases between them. The CDR3 consists of 18 residues. The germline gives CDR1 LNHDA, CDR2 SQIVND (reference sequence). Here the CDR3 reads CASSIDLGADLAKNIQYF. DNA of the CDR3: TGTGCCAGTAGTATAGATCTAGGGGCAGATTTAGCCAAAAACATTCAGTACTTC.

This chain connects TRBV27 to TRBJ1-4; D ambiguous. V lost 4 bases and J 3 bases, leaving 9 bases between the germline ends. Germline CDR1 and CDR2: MNHEY and SMNVEV (reference sequence). This CDR3 is 14 amino acids long. CDR3 in DNA: TGTGCCAGCAGTTGGATTGGGGCTAATGAAAAACTGTTTTTT. Translating it yields CASSWIGANEKLFF.

This sequence joins TRBV27 and TRBJ2-3; 9 bases match TRBD2. This CDR3 has 18 amino acids. Trimming took 4 bases from V and 0 from J; bases not matched to a gene: 11. Germline assignment: CDR1 MNHEY and CDR2 SMNVEV (reference sequence). The CDR3 reads CASSWDPGTSGSTDTQYF. The CDR3 DNA reads TGTGCCAGCAGTTGGGACCCGGGTACTAGCGGGAGCACAGATACGCAGTATTTT.

The chain employs TRBV24-1 and TRBJ1-1; 8 bases line up with TRBD1. Germline V CDR1 and CDR2: KGHDR, SFDVKD. The CDR3 runs to 15 residues. After removal of 6 bases from V and 0 bases from J, the junction contained 5 bases not matched to a gene. The chain's CDR3 is CATSSGQGLNTEAFF. The CDR3 DNA follows: TGTGCCACCAGTTCCGGACAGGGTTTGAACACTGAAGCTTTCTTT.

The CDR3 region has the DNA TGTGCCAGCACCTCATGGGGGACCAATGAGCAGTTCTTC. Translation: CASTSWGTNEQFF. The V gene is TRBV28, the J gene TRBJ2-1, with D perhaps TRBD1 or TRBD2 (5 bases each). V was pared by 7 bases and J by 6 bases, with 13 bases between. Germline V lookup: CDR1 MDHEN, CDR2 SYDVKM. This CDR3 has 13 amino acids.

The chain carries TRBV27 and TRBJ2-6; possibly TRBD1 for D (5 bases). This CDR3 spans 18 amino acids. Trimming pared 4 bases from V and 1 base from J, leaving 17 bases between. Per germline, CDR1 MNHEY and CDR2 SMNVEV (reference sequence). CDR3 in DNA: TGTGCCAGCAGTTGGGCAAGGGGCGCGATATCTGGGGCCAACGTCCTGACTTTC. This codes for CASSWARGAISGANVLTF.

This chain joins TRBV6-2 or TRBV6-3 and TRBJ1-5; D may be TRBD1 (5 bases). Trimming stripped 6 bases from V and 4 bases from J, with 13 bases between. The CDR3 extends over 14 amino acids. The germline V gene encodes CDR1 MNHEY and CDR2 SVGEGT. The CDR3 here is CASSFGGKNQPQHF. The CDR3 bases are TGTGCCAGCAGCTTCGGGGGGAAAAATCAGCCCCAGCATTTT.

With respect to this clone: One end of the junction is discordant with germline, which a read error may explain. V and J are TRBV12-3 or TRBV12-4 and TRBJ1-1; no clear D. The CDR3 loop spans 12 amino acids. CDR3 sequence: CASSLAWGVGLF. DNA for the CDR3: TGTGCCAGCAGTTTAGCGTGGGGTGTAGGACTCTTT.

The chain employs TRBV11-1 and TRBJ1-4; D not certain. The germline V gene encodes CDR1 SGHAT and CDR2 FQDESV (reference sequence). The germline V and J ends were trimmed by 3 bases and 5 bases, with 10 bases remaining between them. CDR3 length: 14 residues. CDR3: CASSLVGHNEKLFF. In DNA, the CDR3 is TGTGCCAGCAGCTTGGTCGGCCACAATGAAAAACTGTTTTTT.

This clone was seen only once. The chain recombines TRBV28 with TRBJ2-1; D remains ambiguous. CDR3 length: 15 residues. Germline V lookup: CDR1 MDHEN, CDR2 SYDVKM. V lost 6 bases to trimming and J lost 3 bases, with 15 bases between them. For the CDR3, the DNA is TGTGCCAGCAGGGTAGCCAGAGGAATCTACAATGAGCAGTTCTTC. It specifies CASRVARGIYNEQFF.

This chain links TRBV11-3 with TRBJ1-1; TRBD1 is a possible D gene (6 bases). Trimming took off 5 bases at V and 3 bases at J, with 10 bases between the two ends. The CDR3 runs 13 residues. Germline V lookup: CDR1 SGHNT, CDR2 YENEEA. Here the CDR3 reads CASSTDSYTEAFF. CDR3 bases: TGTGCCAGCAGCACGGACAGTTACACTGAAGCTTTCTTT.

The V and J genes are TRBV30 and TRBJ2-1; 8 bases map to TRBD2. V trimming: 7 bases; J trimming: 8 bases; junction bases outside the gene matches: 19. This CDR3 has 16 residues. Germline assignment: CDR1 GTSNPN and CDR2 SVGIG (reference sequence). The CDR3, as DNA: TGTGCCTCCCTCCCTCAACGGGGGGGCAAGGGGTATGAGCAGTTCTTC. This encodes CASLPQRGGKGYEQFF. The whole variable domain, remainder taken from reference TRBV30 and TRBJ2-1, is SQTIHQWPATLVQPVGSPLSLECTVEGTSNPNLYWYRQAAGRGLQLLFYSVGIGQISSEVPQNLSASRPQDRQFILSSKKLLLSDSGFYLCASLPQRGGKGYEQFFGPGTRLTVL.

This clone has a count of ten or more. The CDR3 region has the DNA TGTGCCAGCAGCGGCTACAAAGAGTTACTTAATTCACCCCTCCACTTT. Amino acids: CASSGYKELLNSPLHF. The chain recombines TRBV21-1 with TRBJ1-6. TRBV21-1 is noted as a pseudogene. The length of the CDR3 is 16 residues.

The CDR3 spells CASSEYDQPGLAGGRKFF. As DNA, the CDR3 is TGTGCCAGCAGTGAATACGACCAACCGGGACTAGCGGGGGGGCGAAAGTTCTTC. The chain uses TRBV6-1 and TRBJ2-1, with TRBD2 identical over 16 bases. V shed 2 bases and J 14 bases; nucleotides not matched to a gene: 15. Germline lookup yields CDR1 MNHNS and CDR2 SASEGT. The CDR3 loop spans 18 amino acids.

There are a few counts of this clone. V gene TRBV6-1 combines with J gene TRBJ1-1; tentative D call: TRBD1 (5 bases). Deletions cut 2 bases from V and 3 bases from J, with 10 bases between. Germline values: CDR1 MNHNS, CDR2 SASEGT. The CDR3 spans 14 residues. CDR3 coding DNA: TGTGCCAGCAGTGAACAGGGATCCTACACTGAAGCTTTCTTT. Protein: CASSEQGSYTEAFF.

This clone appeared a few times. The chain carries TRBV19 and TRBJ2-5, with D possibly TRBD2 on 6 matching bases. Germline V gene sequence: CDR1 LNHDA, CDR2 SQIVND (reference sequence). The CDR3 runs 14 residues. Deletions cut 5 bases from V and 5 bases from J, with 15 bases between. In nucleotides, the CDR3 is TGTGCCAGTAGTCCACGGACTGGGGGGGAGACCCAGTACTTC. This encodes CASSPRTGGETQYF.

The chain carries TRBV7-2 and TRBJ2-5; 9 bases line up with TRBD2. The germline CDR1 and CDR2 sequences are SGHTA and FQGNSA. CDR3 length: 16 residues. The V segment lost 0 bases and the J segment 6 bases; nucleotides outside the gene matches: 8. Written as DNA, the CDR3 is TGTGCCAGCAGCTTAGCGAGCGGGAGGCCCGTTAAGACCCAGTACTTC. Protein: CASSLASGRPVKTQYF.

The V gene is TRBV5-1, the J gene TRBJ2-5; D gene ambiguous. The CDR3 contains 11 residues. Trimming removed 4 bases from V and 2 bases from J, with 3 bases in between. CDR1 and CDR2 from the germline V gene are SGHRS and YFSETQ. The CDR3 DNA reads as TGCGCCAGCAGCCCTCAAGAGACCCAGTACTTC. Its protein is CASSPQETQYF.

The chain carries TRBV28 and TRBJ1-2; 8 nucleotides align to TRBD1. Germline CDR1 and CDR2: MDHEN and SYDVKM. The CDR3 is made up of 14 amino acids. V was clipped by 3 bases and J by 7 bases; unmatched bases: 7. The DNA for the CDR3 is TGTGCCAGCAGTTTCCCGCAGGGGGCTTTTGGCTACACCTTC. Amino acids: CASSFPQGAFGYTF.

V and J are TRBV4-1 and TRBJ1-5; D remains unclear. The germline V gene has CDR1 MGHRA and CDR2 YSYEKL. The CDR3 is made up of 11 amino acids. Between the trimmed V and J ends, which lost 3 bases and 15 bases, there was a span of 12 bases. The CDR3 region has the DNA TGCGCCAGCAGCCAGCGACACGGCCGGCATTTT. Translating it yields CASSQRHGRHF.

V and J are TRBV6-5 and TRBJ2-5; D may be TRBD1 (5 bases). Germline V CDR1 and CDR2: MNHEY, SVGAGI. CDR3 length: 14 amino acids. V lost 2 bases and J lost 3, with 10 bases in between. This CDR3 reads CASSYGAGKETQYF. The CDR3 DNA sequence: TGTGCCAGCAGTTACGGGGCAGGCAAAGAGACCCAGTACTTC.